Following are 5 T cell receptor beta chains from one sample sequenced in a study of T cell clonotyping in hematopoietic cell transplantation (dated by TCRdb to the early 2020s). The time point label, read with the paper, signifies: recipient sample about 28 days before transplant, after cytoreduction. The library was built by means of the immunoSEQ multiplex PCR assay. The table comes from immuneACCESS by way of TCRdb, which keeps in-frame sequences with V and J called. Part of the clones is missing from these tables; in studies checked, under half for an unresolved V gene and the rest for unknown reasons. The sample yields 25,000 to 35,000 clones; approximately 94% were counted once. The ten biggest clones cover 2% to 2.5% of the sample. Sequenced here: peripheral blood mononuclear cells, sampled before stem cell transplant. The receptors were sampled from a man aged 50 to 59 with acute myeloid leukemia. Some clones in this sample may be carry-over from other donors' samples.

This clone was counted a single time. J is TRBJ2-5 and V is TRBV7-2; D may be TRBD1 (6 bases). The CDR3 contains 14 residues. Germline assignment: CDR1 SGHTA and CDR2 FQGNSA. Between the trimmed V and J ends, which lost 1 base and 2 bases, there was a span of 8 bases. This CDR3 reads CASSLGTAQETQYF. CDR3 in DNA: TGTGCCAGCAGCTTAGGGACAGCACAAGAGACCCAGTACTTC.

The DNA for the CDR3 is TGTGCCAGCAGCTTAGGAGACAGGGCCCCCTCTAACTATGGCTACACCTTC. Residues: CASSLGDRAPSNYGYTF. The rearrangement links TRBV13 to TRBJ1-2, with 7 bases lining up with TRBD1. CDR3 length equals 17 residues. Per the germline V gene, CDR1 is PRHDT and CDR2 is FYEKMQ (reference sequence). J gave up 0 bases and V 0 bases, and 7 bases lay outside the gene matches.

The chain couples TRBV5-1 to TRBJ2-7; TRBD1 or TRBD2 may be the D gene (5 bases each). Germline V gives CDR1 SGHRS, CDR2 YFSETQ. This CDR3 comprises 14 residues. Deletions cut 0 bases from V and 0 bases from J, with 7 bases between. CDR3 residues: CASSLEGSSYEQYF. The DNA of the CDR3 is TGCGCCAGCAGCTTGGAGGGGAGCTCCTACGAGCAGTACTTC.

The rearrangement links TRBV4-3 to TRBJ1-2; no reliable D call. CDR1 and CDR2 from the germline V gene are LGHNA and YSLEER. The ends were cut back, 0 bases at V and 6 bases at J, with 11 bases in the middle. This CDR3 region has 14 residues. The CDR3 bases are TGCGCCAGCAGCCAAGAGATGTCAAGTCATGGCTACACCTTC. Protein: CASSQEMSSHGYTF.

This clone has just one count. The V call is TRBV7-2, the J call TRBJ2-5, with TRBD2 matching 13 bases. Germline loops: CDR1 SGHTA, CDR2 FQGNSA. With 3 bases clipped from V and 2 bases from J, the junction kept 0 bases outside the gene matches. The CDR3 spans 15 residues. The CDR3 loop reads CASSLTSGGQETQYF. CDR3 nucleotides: TGTGCCAGCAGCTTGACTAGCGGGGGGCAAGAGACCCAGTACTTC.